This entry features one TCR beta chain sequence. Trimming removed 3 bases from V and 6 bases from J; junction bases left unmatched: 6. Germline V gene data show CDR1 as SGHRS and CDR2 as YFSETQ. CDR3 length: 14 amino acids. These data belong to a study of identifying expanded T cells in peripheral blood. Repertoires were generated with immunoSEQ multiplex PCR, while TCRdb's copy carries only in-frame clones and drops some. The table lists roughly 100,000 clones, approximately 88% of them singletons. V is TRBV5-1 and J is TRBJ2-5; TRBD1 matches 9 bases. The specimen was blood. The receptor was derived from a person aged 18-70 years in good health. In DNA form, the CDR3 reads TGCGCCAGCAGCTCTACAGGGGGCTCGAAGACCCAGTACTTC. Protein product: CASSSTGGSKTQYF.